Presented here are 5 T cell receptor beta chains from one specimen sequenced in a study of CD8+ T cells in alopecia areata. Reverse transcription of extracted RNA yielded cDNA, which provided the sequencing template. Generated by immunoSEQ multiplex PCR, the TCRdb table keeps only in-frame clones and is missing some. The sample has about 170,000 clones, about 54% seen once; the top ten hold 16%. As to treatment: oral pan-JAK inhibitor, 5-10 mg twice daily. The sequencing here drew on CD4+ T cells sorted from blood, taken at approximately week 60, from a patient treated with tofacitinib. Every receptor here comes from a human donor with alopecia areata.

This clone was found many times. The chain combines TRBV7-2 with TRBJ2-5; 15 nucleotides match TRBD2. The CDR3 sequence is 17 residues long. The germline gives CDR1 SGHTA, CDR2 FQGNSA. J gave up 4 bases and V 5 bases, and 8 bases lay outside the gene matches. The CDR3: CASSRWTSGGAGETQYF. In nucleotides, the CDR3 is TGTGCCAGCAGCCGATGGACTAGCGGGGGGGCCGGAGAGACCCAGTACTTC.

The chain recombines TRBV6-5 with TRBJ2-7, with 9 nucleotides matching TRBD1. This CDR3 is built from 14 residues. V dropped 6 bases and J dropped 4; count of bases not matched to a gene: 7. CDR1 MNHEY and CDR2 SVGAGI come from the germline V gene. The CDR3 sequence is CASRIGTGRYEQYF. DNA of the CDR3: TGTGCCAGCAGAATCGGGACAGGGCGGTACGAGCAGTACTTC.

The chain has TRBV7-8 and TRBJ2-6, with no clear D. The CDR3 length is 18 residues. Per the germline V gene, CDR1 is SGHVS and CDR2 is FQNEAQ. Trimming removed 5 bases from V and 0 bases from J, with 17 bases in between. In DNA, the CDR3 is TGTGCCAGCAGCCTTCCGGGCCTTGACTTCTCTGGGGCCAACGTCCTGACTTTC. Translated, it gives CASSLPGLDFSGANVLTF.

V and J are TRBV19 and TRBJ2-4, with D perhaps given as TRBD1 or TRBD2 (5 bases each). Germline lookup yields CDR1 LNHDA and CDR2 SQIVND (reference sequence). The CDR3 has 14 residues. Trimming took 9 bases from V and 0 from J, leaving 12 bases between them. Here the CDR3 DNA reads TGTGCCAGCGGGACCATGGGAGCCAAAAACATTCAGTACTTC. It is translated as CASGTMGAKNIQYF.

The genes are TRBV6-5 and TRBJ2-7, with TRBD1 as a possible D gene (5 bases). V was trimmed by 0 bases and J by 3 bases, leaving 9 bases between them. The CDR3 consists of 14 residues. From germline, CDR1 is MNHEY and CDR2 SVGAGI. The CDR3 coding sequence is TGTGCCAGCAGTTACTCGACAGATTTCTACGAGCAGTACTTC. It yields the protein CASSYSTDFYEQYF.